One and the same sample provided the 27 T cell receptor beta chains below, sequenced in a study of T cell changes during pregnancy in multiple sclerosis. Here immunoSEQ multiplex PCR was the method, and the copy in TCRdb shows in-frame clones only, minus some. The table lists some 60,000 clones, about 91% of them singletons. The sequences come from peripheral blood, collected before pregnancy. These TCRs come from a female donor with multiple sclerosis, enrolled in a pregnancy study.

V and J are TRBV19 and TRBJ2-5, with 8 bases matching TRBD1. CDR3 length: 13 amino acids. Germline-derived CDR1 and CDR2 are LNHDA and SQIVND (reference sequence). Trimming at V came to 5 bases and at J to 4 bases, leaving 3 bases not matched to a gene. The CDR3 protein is CASSQGARETQYF. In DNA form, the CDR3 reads TGTGCCAGTAGTCAGGGGGCTCGAGAGACCCAGTACTTC.

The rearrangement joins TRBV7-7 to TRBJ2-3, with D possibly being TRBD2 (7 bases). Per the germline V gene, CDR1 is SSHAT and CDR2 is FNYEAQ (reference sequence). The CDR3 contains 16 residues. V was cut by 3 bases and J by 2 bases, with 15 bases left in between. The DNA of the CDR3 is TGTGCCAGCAGCTTCCTCGCGGGGGCCTTCACAGATACGCAGTATTTT. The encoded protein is CASSFLAGAFTDTQYF.

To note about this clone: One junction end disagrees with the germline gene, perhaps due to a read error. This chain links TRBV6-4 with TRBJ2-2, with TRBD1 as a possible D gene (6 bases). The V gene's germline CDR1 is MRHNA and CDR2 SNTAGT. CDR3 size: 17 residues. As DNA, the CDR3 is TGTGCCAGCAGTGAGCAAACAGGGAGTTCGAAAACCGGGGAGCTGTTTTTT. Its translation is CASSEQTGSSKTGELFF.

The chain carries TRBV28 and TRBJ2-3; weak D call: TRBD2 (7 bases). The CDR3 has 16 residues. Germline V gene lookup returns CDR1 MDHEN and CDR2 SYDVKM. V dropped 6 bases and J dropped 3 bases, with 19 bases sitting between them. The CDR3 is CASRESSGGRTDTQYF. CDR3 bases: TGTGCCAGCAGAGAAAGTTCGGGGGGCCGGACAGATACGCAGTATTTT.

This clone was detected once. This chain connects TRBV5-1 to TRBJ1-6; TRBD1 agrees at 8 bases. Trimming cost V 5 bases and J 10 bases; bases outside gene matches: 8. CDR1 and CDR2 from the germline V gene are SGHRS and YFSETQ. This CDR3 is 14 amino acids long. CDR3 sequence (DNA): TGCGCCAGCAGGAGACAGGGGATAGGATCACCCCTCCACTTT. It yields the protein CASRRQGIGSPLHF.

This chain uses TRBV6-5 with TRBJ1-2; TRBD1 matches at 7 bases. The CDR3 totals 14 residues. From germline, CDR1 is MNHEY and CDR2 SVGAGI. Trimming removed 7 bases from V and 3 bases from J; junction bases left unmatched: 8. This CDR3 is CASTKDREHYGYTF. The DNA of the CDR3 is TGTGCCAGCACCAAAGACAGGGAGCACTATGGCTACACCTTC.

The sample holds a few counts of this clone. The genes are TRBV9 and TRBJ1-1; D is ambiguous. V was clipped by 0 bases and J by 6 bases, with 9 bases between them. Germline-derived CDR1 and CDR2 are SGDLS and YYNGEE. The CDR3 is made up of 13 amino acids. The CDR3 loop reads CASSVVGSPEAFF. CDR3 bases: TGTGCCAGCAGCGTAGTCGGGAGCCCTGAAGCTTTCTTT.

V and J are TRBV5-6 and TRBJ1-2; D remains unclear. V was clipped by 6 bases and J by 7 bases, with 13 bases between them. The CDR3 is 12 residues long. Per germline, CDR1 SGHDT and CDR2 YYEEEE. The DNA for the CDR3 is TGTGCCAGCACCCTTGTGGGAGGTGGCTACACCTTC. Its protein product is CASTLVGGGYTF.

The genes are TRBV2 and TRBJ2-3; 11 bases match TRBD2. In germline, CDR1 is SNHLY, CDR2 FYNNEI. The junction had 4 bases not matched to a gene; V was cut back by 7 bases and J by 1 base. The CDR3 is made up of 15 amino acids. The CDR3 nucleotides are TGTGCCAGCATCCTACTAGCGGGGGGCACAGATACGCAGTATTTT. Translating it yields CASILLAGGTDTQYF. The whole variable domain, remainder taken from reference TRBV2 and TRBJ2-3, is EPEVTQTPSHQVTQMGQEVILRCVPISNHLYFYWYRQILGQKVEFLVSFYNNEISEKSEIFDDQFSVERPDGSNFTLKIRSTKLEDSAMYFCASILLAGGTDTQYFGPGTRLTVL.

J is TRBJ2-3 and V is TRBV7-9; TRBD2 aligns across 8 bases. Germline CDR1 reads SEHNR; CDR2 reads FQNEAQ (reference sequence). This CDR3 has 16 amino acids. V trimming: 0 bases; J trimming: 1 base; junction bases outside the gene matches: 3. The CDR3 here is CASSLASGGGTDTQYF. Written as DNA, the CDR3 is TGTGCCAGCAGCTTAGCAAGCGGGGGAGGCACAGATACGCAGTATTTT. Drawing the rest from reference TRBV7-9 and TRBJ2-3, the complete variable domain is DTGVSQNPRHKITKRGQNVTFRCDPISEHNRLYWYRQTLGQGPEFLTYFQNEAQLEKSRLLSDRFSAERPKGSFSTLEIQRTEQGDSAMYLCASSLASGGGTDTQYFGPGTRLTVL.

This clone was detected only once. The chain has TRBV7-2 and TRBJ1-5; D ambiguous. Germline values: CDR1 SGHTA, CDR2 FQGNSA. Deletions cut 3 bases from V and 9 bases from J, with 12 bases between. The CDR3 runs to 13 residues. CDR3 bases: TGTGCCAGCAGCTTGGGCGGGGAACGGCCCCAGCATTTT. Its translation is CASSLGGERPQHF.

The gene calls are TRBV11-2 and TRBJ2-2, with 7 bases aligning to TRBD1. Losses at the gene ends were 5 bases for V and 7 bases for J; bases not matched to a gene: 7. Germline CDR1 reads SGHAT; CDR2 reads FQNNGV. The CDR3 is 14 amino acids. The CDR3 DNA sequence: TGTGCCAGCAGCCCCCGACAGGGCGGCGGGGAGCTGTTTTTT. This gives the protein CASSPRQGGGELFF.

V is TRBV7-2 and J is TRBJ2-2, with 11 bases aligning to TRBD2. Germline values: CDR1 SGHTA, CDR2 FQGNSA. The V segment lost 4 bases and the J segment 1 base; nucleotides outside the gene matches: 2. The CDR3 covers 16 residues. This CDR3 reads CASSSSGGRNTGELFF. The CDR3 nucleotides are TGTGCCAGCAGCTCTAGCGGGGGGAGGAACACCGGGGAGCTGTTTTTT.

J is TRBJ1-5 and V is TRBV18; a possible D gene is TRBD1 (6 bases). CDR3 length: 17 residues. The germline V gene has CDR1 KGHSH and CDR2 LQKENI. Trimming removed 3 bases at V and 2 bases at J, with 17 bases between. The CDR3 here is CASSPAPQGFGNQPQHF. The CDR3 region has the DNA TGTGCCAGCTCACCCGCCCCCCAGGGGTTCGGCAATCAGCCCCAGCATTTT.

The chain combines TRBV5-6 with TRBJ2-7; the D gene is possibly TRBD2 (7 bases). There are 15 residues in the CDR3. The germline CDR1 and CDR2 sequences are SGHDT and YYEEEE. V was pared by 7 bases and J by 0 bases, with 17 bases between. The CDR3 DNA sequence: TGTGCCAGCGCCACGGGGGGCCGGCGCTCCTACGAGCAGTACTTC. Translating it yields CASATGGRRSYEQYF.

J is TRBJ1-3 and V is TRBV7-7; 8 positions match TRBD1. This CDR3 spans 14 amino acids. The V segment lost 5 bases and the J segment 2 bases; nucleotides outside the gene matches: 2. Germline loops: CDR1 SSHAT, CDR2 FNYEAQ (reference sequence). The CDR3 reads CASSEQGAGNTIYF. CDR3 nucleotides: TGTGCCAGCAGCGAACAGGGGGCTGGAAACACCATATATTTT.

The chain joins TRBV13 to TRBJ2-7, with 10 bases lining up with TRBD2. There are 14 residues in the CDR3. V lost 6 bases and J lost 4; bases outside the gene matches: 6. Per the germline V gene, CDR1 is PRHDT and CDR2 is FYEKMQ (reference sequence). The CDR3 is CASRERGGGYEQYF. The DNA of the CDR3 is TGTGCCAGCAGGGAGCGGGGGGGCGGGTACGAGCAGTACTTC.

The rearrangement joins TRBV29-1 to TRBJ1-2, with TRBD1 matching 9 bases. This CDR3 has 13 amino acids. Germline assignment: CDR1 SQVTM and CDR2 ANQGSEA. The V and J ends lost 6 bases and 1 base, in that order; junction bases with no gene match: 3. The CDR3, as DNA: TGCAGCGTCGTGGGACAGGGTAACTATGGCTACACCTTC. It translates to CSVVGQGNYGYTF. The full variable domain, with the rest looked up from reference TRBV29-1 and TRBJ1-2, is SAVISQKPSRDICQRGTSLTIQCQVDSQVTMMFWYRQQPGQSLTLIATANQGSEATYESGFVIDKFPISRPNLTFSTLTVSNMSPEDSSIYLCSVVGQGNYGYTFGSGTRLTVV.

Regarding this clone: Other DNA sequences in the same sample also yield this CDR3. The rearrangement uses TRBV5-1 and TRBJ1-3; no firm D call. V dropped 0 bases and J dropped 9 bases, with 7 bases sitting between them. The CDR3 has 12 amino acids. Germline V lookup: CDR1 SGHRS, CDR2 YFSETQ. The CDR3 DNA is TGCGCCAGCAGCTTGGACGGTGGCACCATATATTTT. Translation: CASSLDGGTIYF.

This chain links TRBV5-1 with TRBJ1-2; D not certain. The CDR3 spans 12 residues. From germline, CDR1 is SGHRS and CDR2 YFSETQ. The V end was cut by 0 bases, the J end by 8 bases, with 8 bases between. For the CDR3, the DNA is TGCGCCAGCAGCTTGGGCGAGAGGGGCTACACCTTC. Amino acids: CASSLGERGYTF.

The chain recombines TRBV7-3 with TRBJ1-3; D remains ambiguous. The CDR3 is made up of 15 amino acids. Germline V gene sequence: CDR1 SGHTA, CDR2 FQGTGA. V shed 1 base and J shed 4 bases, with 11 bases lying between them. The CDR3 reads CASSLSGGYGNTIYF. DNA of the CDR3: TGTGCCAGCAGCTTAAGTGGAGGGTACGGAAACACCATATATTTT.

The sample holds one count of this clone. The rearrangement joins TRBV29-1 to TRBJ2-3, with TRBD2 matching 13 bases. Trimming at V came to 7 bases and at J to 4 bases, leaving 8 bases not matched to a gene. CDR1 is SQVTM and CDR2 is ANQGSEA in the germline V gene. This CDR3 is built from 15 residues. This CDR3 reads CSAFLGTSGADTQYF. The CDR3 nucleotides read TGCAGCGCCTTCTTGGGGACTAGCGGGGCAGATACGCAGTATTTT.

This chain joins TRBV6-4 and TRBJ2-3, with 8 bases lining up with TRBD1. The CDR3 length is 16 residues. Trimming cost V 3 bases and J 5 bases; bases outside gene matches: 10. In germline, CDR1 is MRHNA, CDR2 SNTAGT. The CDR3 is CASSEGTGGAVDTQYF. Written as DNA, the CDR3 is TGTGCCAGCAGTGAAGGGACAGGTGGAGCAGTAGATACGCAGTATTTT.

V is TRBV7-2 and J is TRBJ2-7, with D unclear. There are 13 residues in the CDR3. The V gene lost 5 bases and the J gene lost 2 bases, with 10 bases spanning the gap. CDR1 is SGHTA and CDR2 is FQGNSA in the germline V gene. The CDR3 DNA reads TGTGCCAGCAGCGATCAGCGCCCCTACGAGCAGTACTTC. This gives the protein CASSDQRPYEQYF.

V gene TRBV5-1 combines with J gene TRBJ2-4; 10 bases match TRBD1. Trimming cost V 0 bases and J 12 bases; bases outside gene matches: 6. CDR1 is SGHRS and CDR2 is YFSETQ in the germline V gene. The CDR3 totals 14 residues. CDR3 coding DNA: TGCGCCAGCAGCTTGGAAGGGACAGGGGTGAATCAGTACTTC. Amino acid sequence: CASSLEGTGVNQYF.

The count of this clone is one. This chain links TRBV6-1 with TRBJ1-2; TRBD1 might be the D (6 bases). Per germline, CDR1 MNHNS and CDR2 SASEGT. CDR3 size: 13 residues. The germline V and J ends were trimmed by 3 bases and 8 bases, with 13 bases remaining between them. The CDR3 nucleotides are TGTGCCAGCAGTGATCACAGGGTGGTCGGCTACACCTTC. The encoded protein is CASSDHRVVGYTF.

This chain's CDR3 is CATQAGTGELFF. For the CDR3, the DNA is TGTGCCACCCAAGCAGGTACCGGGGAGCTGTTTTTT. The V and J genes are TRBV15 and TRBJ2-2; no clear D. The CDR3 is 12 residues long. Trimming removed 8 bases from V and 5 bases from J, with 9 bases in between. Germline assignment: CDR1 LNHNV and CDR2 YYDKDF (reference sequence).